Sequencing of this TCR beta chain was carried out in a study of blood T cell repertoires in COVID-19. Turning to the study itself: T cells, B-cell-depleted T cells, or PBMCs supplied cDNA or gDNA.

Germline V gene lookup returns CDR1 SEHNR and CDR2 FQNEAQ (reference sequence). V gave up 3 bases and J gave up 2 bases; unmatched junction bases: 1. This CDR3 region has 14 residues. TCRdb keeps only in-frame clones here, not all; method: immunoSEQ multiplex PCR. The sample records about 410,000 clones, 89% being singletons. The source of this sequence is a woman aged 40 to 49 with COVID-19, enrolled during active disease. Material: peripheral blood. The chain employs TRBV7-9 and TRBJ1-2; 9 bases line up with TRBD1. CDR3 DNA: TGTGCCAGCAGCTTCGGGACAGGGAACTATGGCTACACCTTC. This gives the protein CASSFGTGNYGYTF.